What follows are 19 T cell receptor delta chains derived from one specimen sequenced in a study of gamma-delta T cells after stem cell transplantation. TCRdb re-called clones from the RT-PCR reads using CATT. The data show 2,500 to 3,000 delta-chain clones, 1.5% to 2% seen once. The sample consisted of gamma-delta T cells. The receptor source for this set is a human donor. It is not recorded whose cells these are; they may come from a transplant donor.

This clone has just a few counts. The protein held in TCRdb is that of a much larger clone and does not match this DNA's translation at residue 14, likely because of a read error; the protein shown is translated from the DNA. The gene calls are TRDV2 and TRDJ1; 12 bases line up with TRDD3. V shed 0 bases, J shed 6 bases, and the junction held 13 bases outside the gene matches. CDR1 is GEAIGNYY and CDR2 is EKD in the germline V gene. CDR3 size: 18 residues. The CDR3 nucleotides are TGTGCCTGTGACACCTTAAACCTGGGGGATACGCAAACCTATAAACTCATCTTT. Protein sequence: CACDTLNLGDTQTYKLIF.

For this clone: Other DNA sequences of this sample code for an identical CDR3. The V gene is TRDV1, the J gene TRDJ1; tentative D call: TRDD3 (8 bases). The CDR3 has 19 amino acids. The V and J ends lost 5 bases and 8 bases respectively, with 33 bases between them. Per germline, CDR1 TSWWSYY and CDR2 QGS. The chain's CDR3 is CALGLHTSYQLGGALKLIF. CDR3 sequence (DNA): TGTGCTCTTGGGTTACACACTTCCTATCAACTGGGGGGGGCATTAAAACTCATCTTT.

Turning to this clone: The TCRdb record carries a much larger clone's protein, which differs from this DNA's translation at residue 3; a read error is the likely cause, and the protein listed here is the DNA translation. This rearrangement joins TRDV2 to TRDJ1, with D maybe TRDD3 (6 bases). CDR1 and CDR2 from the germline V gene are GEAIGNYY and EKD. The CDR3 sequence is 13 residues long. CDR3 nucleotide sequence: TGTGCCCGTGACGCCTGGGGTGCCGATAAACTCATCTTT. It encodes CARDAWGADKLIF.

Notes on this clone: A read error likely explains why the TCRdb protein, taken from a much larger clone, differs from this DNA's translation at residue 6; the protein shown is translated from the DNA. V is TRDV2 and J is TRDJ1; D not certain. CDR1 is GEAIGNYY, CDR2 EKD, per germline. V was trimmed by 0 bases and J by 3 bases, leaving 16 bases between them. The CDR3 has 16 amino acids. The chain's CDR3 is CACDTITAMKADKLIF. CDR3 bases: TGTGCCTGTGACACCATCACAGCGATGAAGGCCGATAAACTCATCTTT.

The J gene is TRDJ1, the V gene TRDV2; TRDD3 agrees at 8 bases. This CDR3 is built from 15 residues. Trimming took 1 base from V and 0 from J; bases not matched to a gene: 3. Germline V CDR1 and CDR2: GEAIGNYY, EKD. The chain's CDR3 is CACDTWGIDTDKLIF. The CDR3 coding sequence is TGTGCCTGTGACACTTGGGGGATCGACACCGATAAACTCATCTTT.

This clone was recorded a few times. TCRdb's protein for this DNA is that of a much larger clone and differs from the translation at residue 9, likely a read error; the protein shown is the DNA translation. The chain links TRDV2 to TRDJ1; 7 nucleotides match TRDD3. J lost 0 bases, V lost 2 bases, and 14 bases had no gene match. Germline assignment: CDR1 GEAIGNYY and CDR2 EKD. The CDR3 is 18 residues long. CDR3 residues: CACDSVLGNKGDTDKLIF. DNA of the CDR3: TGTGCCTGTGACAGTGTACTGGGGAATAAGGGGGACACCGATAAACTCATCTTT.

This clone is categorized as medium-sized (0.01 to 0.1%). A far larger clone is one nucleotide away, so this likely arose from a read error. The sample holds other DNA sequences that translate to the same CDR3. The genes are TRDV2 and TRDJ1; TRDD3 is a possible D gene (6 bases). The CDR3 has 17 amino acids. Germline CDR1 is GEAIGNYY and CDR2 is EKD. The CDR3 loop reads CACDKVGAPVVTDKLIF. CDR3 nucleotides: TGTGCCTGCGACAAAGTGGGGGCTCCAGTTGTGACCGATAAACTCATCTTT.

This clone has just a few counts. A read error likely explains why the TCRdb protein, taken from a much larger clone, differs from this DNA's translation at residue 14; the protein shown is translated from the DNA. This chain uses TRDV2 with TRDJ1; 13 positions match TRDD3. Germline CDR1 reads GEAIGNYY; CDR2 reads EKD. The CDR3 spans 18 residues. The CDR3 sequence: CACDAVLGDTRDTAKLIF. Written as DNA, the CDR3 is TGTGCCTGTGACGCCGTACTGGGGGATACGCGGGACACCGCTAAACTCATCTTT.

As regards this clone: The TCRdb protein, from a much larger clone, departs from this DNA's translation at residue 13, likely by read error; the protein shown derives from the DNA. CDR3 bases: TGTGCCTGTGACACCTTAAACCTGGGGGATACGCAAATCGATAAACTCATCTTT. Its translation is CACDTLNLGDTQIDKLIF. The genes are TRDV2 and TRDJ1; 12 bases match TRDD3. This CDR3 spans 18 amino acids. V dropped 0 bases and J dropped 4; count of bases not matched to a gene: 11. The germline CDR1 and CDR2 sequences are GEAIGNYY and EKD.

This clone has more than one count but fewer than ten. The amino acid sequence in TCRdb belongs to a much larger clone and departs from this DNA's translation at residue 13, likely a sequencing read error; the sequence shown is translated from the DNA. This chain links TRDV2 with TRDJ1, with 11 bases aligning to TRDD3. Germline V gives CDR1 GEAIGNYY, CDR2 EKD. The junction had 11 bases not matched to a gene; V was cut back by 0 bases and J by 9 bases. The CDR3 contains 16 residues. The CDR3 DNA is TGTGCCTGTGACACCTTAAGTGGGGGATACGCGTGGGAACTCATCTTT. It specifies CACDTLSGGYAWELIF.

This clone was seen more than once but under ten times. This rearrangement joins TRDV3 to TRDJ1; possibly TRDD2 for D (9 bases). CDR3 length: 19 residues. Germline V gives CDR1 TVYSNPD, CDR2 GDNSRS (reference sequence). Trimming took off 4 bases at V and 7 bases at J, with 37 bases between the two ends. This CDR3 reads CASSFLRNAGGPGKGKLIF. CDR3 in DNA: TGTGCCTCCTCCTTCCTACGGAATGCTGGGGGACCGGGGAAAGGTAAACTCATCTTT.

As to this clone: The TCRdb protein comes from a much larger clone and disagrees with this DNA's translation at residue 4, likely due to a read error; the protein given here is derived from the DNA. The chain combines TRDV2 with TRDJ1; D ambiguous. This CDR3 spans 16 amino acids. The germline gives CDR1 GEAIGNYY, CDR2 EKD. V lost 5 bases to trimming and J lost 7 bases, with 25 bases between them. CDR3 sequence (DNA): TGTGCCTGTGGCCCCGTAGGGGTCCCTGGAAAATCTAAACTCATCTTT. Translated: CACGPVGVPGKSKLIF.

This clone was seen only a few times. A far larger clone lies a single base away; this is likely a read error. The same CDR3 also results from other DNA sequences found in this sample. J is TRDJ1 and V is TRDV2; no firm D call. V lost 0 bases to trimming and J lost 8 bases, with 18 bases between them. The germline V gene encodes CDR1 GEAIGNYY and CDR2 EKD. The CDR3 spans 15 residues. CDR3 bases: TGTGCCTGTGACACCCTCGGGACGGCCAACGACAAACTCATCTTT. This gives the protein CACDTLGTANDKLIF.

Concerning this clone itself: The protein recorded in TCRdb matches a much larger clone and deviates from this DNA's translation at residue 4, suggesting a read error; the protein here is obtained by translating the DNA. This chain connects TRDV2 to TRDJ1, with 7 bases matching TRDD3. This CDR3 comprises 17 residues. V gave up 5 bases and J gave up 0 bases; unmatched junction bases: 14. Germline assignment: CDR1 GEAIGNYY and CDR2 EKD. This CDR3 is CACATVGDPEDTDKLIF. CDR3 bases: TGTGCCTGTGCCACGGTGGGGGACCCCGAGGACACCGATAAACTCATCTTT.

About this clone: With only one base between it and a far larger clone, this is likely a read error. Other DNA sequences in the sample encode the same CDR3. The chain employs TRDV2 and TRDJ1, with D possibly being TRDD2 (5 bases). This CDR3 region has 17 residues. Deletions cut 0 bases from V and 4 bases from J, with 20 bases between. CDR1 GEAIGNYY and CDR2 EKD come from the germline V gene. This chain's CDR3 is CACDTLSSLTSGDKLIF. The CDR3 bases are TGTGCCTGTGACACCCTCTCTTCCCTCACTTCGGGCGATAAACTCATCTTT.

This chain links TRDV2 with TRDJ1, with 9 bases aligning to TRDD3. Germline-derived CDR1 and CDR2 are GEAIGNYY and EKD. The trim removed 1 base at V and 1 base at J, leaving 3 bases unmatched. There are 15 residues in the CDR3. The CDR3 nucleotides read TGTGCCTGTGACACTCTGGGGGATTCCACCGATAAACTCATCTTT. This encodes CACDTLGDSTDKLIF.

Regarding this clone: A far larger clone is off by one base, so a read error is likely. Other DNA sequences within the sample encode an identical CDR3. V and J are TRDV2 and TRDJ1, with D unresolved. The germline V gene has CDR1 GEAIGNYY and CDR2 EKD. The CDR3 length is 13 residues. CDR3 bases: TGTGCCTGTGATCCTCTGTTGACCGACAAACTCATCTTT. Translated: CACDPLLTDKLIF.

This clone has ten or more counts. A far larger clone is just one base off, so this is likely a read error. Other DNA sequences in this specimen translate into the identical CDR3. The rearrangement uses TRDV2 and TRDJ1; weak D call: TRDD3 (5 bases). Germline V gene sequence: CDR1 GEAIGNYY, CDR2 EKD. This CDR3 is 17 amino acids long. The CDR3 region is CACDTVGVGLYTDKLIF. The CDR3 nucleotides read TGTGCCTGTGACACCGTTGGGGTCGGATTATACACCGATAAGCTCATCTTT.

In this sample, this clone turned up a few times. TCRdb's entry gives the protein of a much larger clone, which mismatches this DNA's translation at residue 4, likely from a read error; the protein reported here is translated from the DNA. This sequence joins TRDV2 and TRDJ1; 12 bases align to TRDD3. Germline V CDR1 and CDR2: GEAIGNYY, EKD. The CDR3 length is 16 residues. CDR3 residues: CACATISGGYAAKLIF. Written as DNA, the CDR3 is TGTGCCTGTGCCACCATCTCTGGGGGATACGCGGCTAAACTCATCTTT.